Listed below are T cell receptor beta chains from one sample, sequenced in a study of CD8 T cells in ankylosing spondylitis. One entry per CDR3 protein, called by TCRdb with MiXCR from the 5' RACE reads. The data contain 250,000 to 350,000 distinct CDR3 sequences, around 20% of them singletons. Sample: blood, either unsorted or a sorted T cell fraction (not recorded which). These receptors originate from a female donor with ankylosing spondylitis or in good health (not recorded which). The CDR3 runs from the conserved cysteine through the conserved F or W. D genes are given only for firm matches. Not all rows give a size; the values are once, few, many and, for expanded clones, a class.

v_call,clone_size,j_call,d_call,cdr3_aa,cdr3_nt
TRBV5-3,NA,TRBJ1-1,TRBD1,CARNGQGGTEAFF,TGTGCCAGAAACGGACAGGGCGGTACTGAAGCTTTCTTT
TRBV6-1,NA,TRBJ1-1,NA,CASRRAGDPNTEAFF,TGTGCCAGCAGGAGGGCAGGTGACCCTAACACTGAAGCTTTCTTT
TRBV9,few,TRBJ2-1,TRBD2,CASSVGGSREQFF,TGTGCCAGCAGCGTAGGCGGGAGCCGGGAGCAGTTCTTC
TRBV20-1,few,TRBJ2-7,TRBD1,CSADRDTRYEQYF,TGCAGTGCAGACAGGGACACCCGGTACGAGCAGTACTTC
TRBV29-1,once,TRBJ1-1,NA,CSGGGSNTEAFF,TGCAGCGGGGGAGGGAGTAACACTGAAGCTTTCTTT
TRBV29-1,few,TRBJ2-1,TRBD2,CSVGRTSGSLSSYNEQFF,TGCAGCGTTGGGAGGACCAGCGGGAGCCTCAGCTCCTACAATGAGCAGTTCTTC
TRBV11-3,few,TRBJ2-2,NA,CASSKSSTGELFF,TGTGCCAGCAGCAAATCGTCCACCGGGGAGCTGTTTTTT
TRBV9,few,TRBJ2-1,NA,CASSVAMRTRDEQFF,TGTGCCAGCAGCGTAGCTATGCGGACAAGGGATGAGCAGTTCTTC
TRBV9,few,TRBJ2-5,TRBD2,CASSGGSGRETQYF,TGTGCCAGCAGCGGAGGTAGCGGGAGGGAGACCCAGTACTTC
TRBV16,NA,TRBJ2-1,NA,CASKAGGLLTGEQFF,TGTGCCAGCAAAGCTGGTGGACTACTTACGGGTGAGCAGTTCTTC
TRBV5-6,NA,TRBJ1-6,TRBD1,CASSSGTGVTSPLHF,TGTGCCAGCAGCTCGGGGACAGGGGTTACGTCACCCCTCCACTTT
TRBV11-2,few,TRBJ2-7,NA,CASRRGIGSEQYF,TGTGCCAGTCGCCGGGGGATCGGTTCCGAGCAGTACTTC
TRBV29-1,few,TRBJ2-5,NA,CSVVNPLEDQETQYF,TGCAGCGTTGTCAATCCCCTAGAGGACCAAGAGACCCAGTACTTC
TRBV5-6,few,TRBJ2-1,TRBD2,CASTTWGLGFYNEQFF,TGTGCCAGCACCACCTGGGGACTAGGATTCTACAATGAGCAGTTCTTC
TRBV20-1,NA,TRBJ1-1,NA,CSARDRRLNTEAFF,TGCAGTGCTAGAGATCGGCGGCTGAACACTGAAGCTTTCTTT
TRBV6-5,few,TRBJ2-4,NA,CASSSSKQNIQYF,TGTGCCAGCAGTTCCTCGAAACAAAACATTCAGTACTTC
TRBV7-2,few,TRBJ2-1,TRBD2,CASSSTRQAGVSEQFF,TGTGCCAGCAGCTCAACCCGACAAGCGGGAGTGAGCGAGCAGTTCTTC
TRBV18,few,TRBJ2-5,NA,CASSPRDWETQYF,TGTGCCAGCTCACCAAGGGATTGGGAGACCCAGTACTTC
TRBV3-1,few,TRBJ2-6,NA,CASSTYPTTWDSGANVLTF,TGTGCCAGCAGCACCTACCCGACAACTTGGGACTCTGGGGCCAACGTCCTGACTTTC
TRBV6-1,few,TRBJ2-7,NA,CASRPLADSYEQYF,TGTGCCAGCAGGCCTCTAGCAGATTCCTACGAGCAGTACTTC
TRBV6-1,few,TRBJ2-5,NA,CASSGGLLGTQYF,TGTGCCAGCAGTGGGGGGCTCCTGGGGACCCAGTACTTC
TRBV20-1,NA,TRBJ2-1,NA,CSARDLGRYNEQFF,TGCAGTGCTAGAGATCTGGGCAGATACAATGAGCAGTTCTTC
TRBV7-2,many,TRBJ2-2,TRBD2,CASSFRGGKGLAGIGELFF,TGTGCCAGCAGCTTTAGAGGCGGAAAGGGACTAGCGGGAATCGGGGAGCTGTTTTTT
TRBV6-2/TRBV6-3,NA,TRBJ2-3,TRBD1,CASSYGTGGPQYF,TGTGCCAGCAGTTACGGGACAGGAGGTCCGCAGTATTTT
TRBV6-2/TRBV6-3,NA,TRBJ2-3,TRBD2,CASSYLVAGELTDTQYF,TGTGCCAGCAGTTACTTAGTAGCGGGAGAACTCACAGATACGCAGTATTTT
TRBV20-1,few,TRBJ2-7,NA,CSASGSSFSYEQYF,TGCAGTGCTAGCGGGAGTTCATTCTCCTACGAGCAGTACTTC
TRBV4-2,few,TRBJ2-3,NA,CASSHPSGLSPPDTQYF,TGTGCCAGCAGCCATCCTTCGGGACTCTCCCCCCCAGATACGCAGTATTTT
TRBV12-3/TRBV12-4,NA,TRBJ1-1,NA,CASSPLGGWAFF,TGTGCCAGCAGCCCTTTGGGGGGGTGGGCTTTCTTT
TRBV6-4,few,TRBJ1-2,TRBD1,CARNDLRRQGENYGYTF,TGTGCCAGGAATGACCTTCGGAGACAGGGAGAAAACTATGGCTACACCTTC
TRBV7-2,NA,TRBJ2-7,TRBD2,CASNLGLGADEQYF,TGTGCCAGCAACCTAGGACTAGGAGCTGACGAGCAGTACTTC
TRBV6-1,NA,TRBJ2-5,NA,CASSEKNQETQYF,TGTGCCAGCAGTGAAAAGAACCAAGAGACCCAGTACTTC
TRBV12-3/TRBV12-4,many,TRBJ1-2,NA,CASSPGRTLNYGYTF,TGTGCCAGCAGCCCTGGACGGACCTTGAACTATGGCTACACCTTC
TRBV18,NA,TRBJ2-7,NA,CASSPGAVAYEQYF,TGTGCCAGCTCACCCGGGGCGGTAGCCTACGAGCAGTACTTC
TRBV6-1,NA,TRBJ2-5,TRBD2,CASRREGRETQYF,TGTGCCAGCCGGCGGGAGGGCCGAGAGACCCAGTACTTC
TRBV19,NA,TRBJ2-5,NA,CASSPLSGQETQYF,TGTGCCAGTAGTCCCCTCAGCGGCCAAGAGACCCAGTACTTC
TRBV20-1,few,TRBJ1-1,NA,CSAHQGPSAEAFF,TGCAGTGCTCACCAGGGGCCGAGCGCTGAAGCTTTCTTT
TRBV7-2,few,TRBJ2-5,NA,CASSLMRVETQYF,TGTGCCAGCAGCTTGATGAGGGTTGAGACCCAGTACTTC
TRBV3-1,NA,TRBJ2-1,TRBD2,CASSLPLAGSHNEQFF,TGTGCCAGCAGCCTCCCGCTAGCGGGATCACACAATGAGCAGTTCTTC
TRBV5-6,few,TRBJ1-2,NA,CASSLRGLGYTF,TGTGCCAGCAGCTTGCGGGGCCTCGGCTACACCTTC
TRBV7-8,few,TRBJ2-1,NA,CASSPLDRGVNEQFF,TGTGCCAGCAGCCCCCTGGATAGGGGGGTGAATGAGCAGTTCTTC
TRBV6-6,few,TRBJ1-5,NA,CASSLDTDQPQHF,TGTGCCAGCAGTCTGGACACGGATCAGCCCCAGCATTTT
TRBV5-1,many,TRBJ2-2,NA,CASSSGSTGELFF,TGCGCCAGCAGCTCCGGGTCCACCGGGGAGCTGTTTTTT
TRBV6-2/TRBV6-3,few,TRBJ2-1,NA,CASRPGVSDGYNEQFF,TGTGCCAGCCGCCCTGGGGTTTCTGATGGCTACAATGAGCAGTTCTTC
TRBV14,NA,TRBJ2-3,NA,CASSHRGTPTQYF,TGTGCCAGCAGCCACCGCGGGACTCCTACGCAGTATTTT
TRBV29-1,many,TRBJ1-2,NA,CSVGTSKGYTF,TGCAGCGTTGGGACATCTAAAGGCTACACCTTC
TRBV6-2/TRBV6-3,NA,TRBJ2-1,NA,CASSYPAPPGTYNEQFF,TGTGCCAGCAGTTACCCCGCCCCCCCGGGGACCTACAATGAGCAGTTCTTC
TRBV7-3,NA,TRBJ2-3,NA,CASSPALAPMGTDTQYF,TGTGCCAGCAGCCCCGCCCTAGCGCCAATGGGCACAGATACGCAGTATTTT
TRBV12-3/TRBV12-4,many,TRBJ2-3,NA,CASSRDTSTDTQYF,TGTGCCAGCAGTAGGGACACCAGCACAGATACGCAGTATTTT
TRBV20-1,few,TRBJ2-1,NA,CSASWERNIYNEQFF,TGCAGTGCTAGTTGGGAGCGCAATATCTACAATGAGCAGTTCTTC